Listed here are 11 T cell receptor beta chains from one sample, sequenced in a study of technical replicates of blood from several donors. TCRdb keeps only in-frame clones here, not all; method: immunoSEQ multiplex PCR. The sample has 62,000 or so clones, 70% to 90% seen once. The sample was PBMCs. The receptors originated from a human donor in good health. Some clones in this sample may be carry-over from other donors' samples.

V and J are TRBV7-2 and TRBJ2-5; 10 bases fit TRBD2. CDR1 and CDR2 (germline): SGHTA, FQGNSA. The CDR3 is 14 residues long. The trim removed 5 bases at V and 11 bases at J, leaving 11 bases unmatched. The CDR3 region has the DNA TGTGCCAGCAGCCCTGGGGTAGCGGGGGGACCACAGTACTTC. It is translated as CASSPGVAGGPQYF.

This clone has more than one count but fewer than ten. The DNA of the CDR3 is TGTGCCAGCAGCGCCGACAGTAAGGTTAGGGAGCAGTACTTC. Its translation is CASSADSKVREQYF. The gene calls are TRBV9 and TRBJ2-7; D might be TRBD1 (5 bases). This CDR3 comprises 14 residues. Germline lookup yields CDR1 SGDLS and CDR2 YYNGEE. The V and J ends lost 3 bases and 7 bases respectively, with 17 bases between them.

In DNA, the CDR3 is TGTGCCAGCAGCTCTGAGGAAGGAAACACCATATATTTT. Residues: CASSSEEGNTIYF. The rearrangement joins TRBV7-9 to TRBJ1-3; D remains ambiguous. V was trimmed by 4 bases and J by 4 bases, leaving 8 bases between them. CDR3 length: 13 residues. Germline lookup yields CDR1 SEHNR and CDR2 FQNEAQ (reference sequence).

The chain recombines TRBV7-9 with TRBJ1-4; no definite D call. The germline CDR1 and CDR2 sequences are SEHNR and FQNEAQ (reference sequence). This CDR3 is 16 amino acids long. Trimming took off 1 base at V and 4 bases at J, with 13 bases between the two ends. The CDR3 DNA reads TGTGCCAGCAGCTTAGGGCGAGGCAGCGATAATGAAAAACTGTTTTTT. Translating gives CASSLGRGSDNEKLFF.

This chain joins TRBV2 and TRBJ2-7, with D tentatively TRBD2 (7 bases). Per the germline V gene, CDR1 is SNHLY and CDR2 is FYNNEI. V was shortened by 6 bases and J by 3 bases, with 18 bases between the two germline ends. CDR3 length: 15 residues. The CDR3: CASSQGGAVGYEQYF. CDR3 nucleotides: TGTGCCAGCAGCCAAGGGGGGGCGGTAGGCTACGAGCAGTACTTC.

The J gene is TRBJ2-7, the V gene TRBV20-1; D uncertain. This CDR3 region has 11 residues. Germline V CDR1 and CDR2: DFQATT, SNEGSKA (reference sequence). The V end lost 3 bases, the J end lost 3 bases, and 6 bases lay between the germline ends. The CDR3 loop is CSASGDYEQYF. In DNA form, the CDR3 reads TGCAGTGCTAGCGGAGACTACGAGCAGTACTTC.

The chain couples TRBV5-1 to TRBJ2-7, with a weak D call TRBD1 (6 bases). The germline CDR1 and CDR2 sequences are SGHRS and YFSETQ. This CDR3 comprises 14 residues. V lost 4 bases, J lost 5 bases, and 16 bases lay in between. The CDR3 spells CASSIQGTQDEQYF. The CDR3, as DNA: TGCGCCAGCAGCATACAGGGCACCCAAGACGAGCAGTACTTC.

The chain carries TRBV5-1 and TRBJ2-3, with 10 bases matching TRBD2. Germline V gene lookup returns CDR1 SGHRS and CDR2 YFSETQ. The CDR3 loop spans 17 amino acids. Losses at the gene ends were 0 bases for V and 5 bases for J; bases not matched to a gene: 9. Here the CDR3 reads CASSLVSSGGGKDTQYF. The CDR3 bases are TGCGCCAGCAGCTTGGTATCGAGCGGGGGGGGAAAAGATACGCAGTATTTT.

V gene TRBV7-2 combines with J gene TRBJ2-7; D uncertain. This CDR3 contains 13 residues. Trimming left V 6 bases short and J 4 bases short, with 13 bases between. The germline V gene has CDR1 SGHTA and CDR2 FQGNSA. The CDR3 DNA is TGTGCCAGCAGAACACAAGCGAGTTACGAGCAGTACTTC. It encodes CASRTQASYEQYF.

The chain recombines TRBV15 with TRBJ1-2; tentatively, D is TRBD1 (6 bases). The CDR3 contains 17 residues. In germline, CDR1 is LNHNV, CDR2 YYDKDF (reference sequence). Trimming removed 5 bases from V and 0 bases from J, with 19 bases in between. The CDR3, as DNA: TGTGCCACCAGCCGCTACAGGGAGATAGGAGCTAACTATGGCTACACCTTC. Its protein product is CATSRYREIGANYGYTF. The whole variable domain, filled in from reference TRBV15 and TRBJ1-2, reads DAMVIQNPRYQVTQFGKPVTLSCSQTLNHNVMYWYQQKSSQAPKLLFHYYDKDFNNEADTPDNFQSRRPNTSFCFLDIRSPGLGDTAMYLCATSRYREIGANYGYTFGSGTRLTVV.

The rearrangement joins TRBV9 to TRBJ2-1, with D tentatively TRBD1 (5 bases). Trimming cost V 5 bases and J 3 bases, with 15 bases left between them. The CDR3 is 15 residues long. Germline V CDR1 and CDR2: SGDLS, YYNGEE. This CDR3 is CASSGANSFYNEQFF. DNA for the CDR3: TGTGCCAGCAGTGGGGCGAACTCTTTCTACAATGAGCAGTTCTTC.